This is a list of T cell receptor beta chains from one sample in a study of T-cell memory formation after mild COVID-19. Each CDR3 protein is one row after TCRdb ran MiXCR on the 5' RACE reads. The data contain approximately 150,000 distinct CDR3 sequences, roughly 15% of them singletons. Input material: PBMCs or a T cell subset sorted from them (not recorded which). The receptors originated from an adult woman who had mild COVID-19 (a few samples of this study predate the infection). Cell type and time point are not known. The CDR3 runs from the conserved cysteine through the conserved F or W. The D gene is left open where the match is weak. Expanded clones get a size class; other rows say once, few or many, or leave the size out.

NA | TRBJ1-5 | TRBV12-3/TRBV12-4 | NA | CASSPNGGGSSNQPQHF | TGTGCCAGCAGTCCCAACGGGGGAGGATCAAGCAATCAGCCCCAGCATTTT
few | TRBJ2-1 | TRBV7-2 | NA | CASSLVGPMNEQFF | TGTGCCAGCAGCTTAGTCGGCCCTATGAATGAGCAGTTCTTC
NA | TRBJ1-6 | TRBV20-1 | NA | CSATAGQSNSPLHF | TGCAGTGCGACCGCCGGACAGTCTAATTCACCCCTCCACTTT
few | TRBJ2-1 | TRBV10-3 | TRBD2 | CAISTPSGGPANEQFF | TGTGCCATCAGTACGCCTAGCGGGGGGCCCGCTAATGAGCAGTTCTTC
few | TRBJ2-2 | TRBV18 | TRBD1 | CASSPPWDRVGTGELFF | TGTGCCAGCTCACCACCGTGGGACAGGGTTGGCACCGGGGAGCTGTTTTTT
NA | TRBJ2-7 | TRBV12-3/TRBV12-4 | NA | CASSEAGRSYEQYF | TGTGCCAGCAGCGAGGCGGGGAGATCCTACGAGCAGTACTTC
few | TRBJ2-4 | TRBV19 | TRBD2 | CASSIDRQSTSGRRGAKNIQYF | TGTGCCAGTAGTATAGATAGACAGAGCACTAGCGGGAGGCGAGGAGCCAAAAACATTCAGTACTTC
many | TRBJ2-1 | TRBV20-1 | TRBD2 | CSARESGRGNEQFF | TGCAGTGCTAGAGAAAGCGGGAGGGGAAATGAGCAGTTCTTC
few | TRBJ1-5 | TRBV10-3 | NA | CAISESGGGRNQPQHF | TGTGCCATCAGTGAATCAGGTGGAGGCCGCAATCAGCCCCAGCATTTT
NA | TRBJ2-1 | TRBV19 | NA | CASSMTGANEQFF | TGTGCCAGTAGTATGACGGGGGCTAATGAGCAGTTCTTC
NA | TRBJ2-1 | TRBV12-3/TRBV12-4 | TRBD2 | CASSYGTSGRAEFF | TGTGCCAGCAGTTACGGGACTAGCGGGAGGGCCGAGTTCTTC